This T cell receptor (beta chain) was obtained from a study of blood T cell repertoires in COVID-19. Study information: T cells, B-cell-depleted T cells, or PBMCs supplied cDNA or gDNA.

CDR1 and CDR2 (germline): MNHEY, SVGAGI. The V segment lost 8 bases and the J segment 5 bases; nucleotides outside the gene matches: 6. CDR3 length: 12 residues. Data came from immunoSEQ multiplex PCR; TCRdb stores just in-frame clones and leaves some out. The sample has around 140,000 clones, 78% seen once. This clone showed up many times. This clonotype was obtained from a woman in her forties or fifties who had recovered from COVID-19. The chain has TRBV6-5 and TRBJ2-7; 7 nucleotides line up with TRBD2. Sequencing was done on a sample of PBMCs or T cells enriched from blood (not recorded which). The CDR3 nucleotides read TGTGCCAGCCGACTAGCCTTCCACGAGCAGTACTTC. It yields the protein CASRLAFHEQYF.